The clone carrying this TCR beta chain was picked up one time. Its target is not known. Researchers amplified the TCR beta CDR3 regions from RNA transcripts. An initial round of RT-PCR targeting the TCR CDR3 relied on the HTBI primer set. TCRdb reanalysed the multiplex PCR reads using MiXCR and keeps one entry per CDR3 protein. The repertoire consists of 700,000 to 850,000 distinct CDR3 sequences, with 30% to 40% occurring once and the leading ten covering roughly 31%. The record originates from a study of T cells in Graves' hyperthyroidism and ophthalmopathy. As for the study in general: Prior to any treatment, at the point of initial diagnosis, peripheral blood was collected. General study findings and limits: Most clonotypes expanded in thyroid above 0.001 were likewise present in blood.

Stable Graves' hyperthyroidism meant no ophthalmopathy progression within 18 months. PBMCs stemmed from less than 13 ml fresh peripheral blood. The CDR3 runs 14 residues. Germline lookup yields CDR1 SQVTM and CDR2 ANQGSEA. The V call is TRBV29-1, the J call TRBJ2-7; 7 bases align to TRBD1. The DNA end is more similar to TRBJ2-1, so the J call may be wrong. The sample taken for sequencing was blood. The receptor's source is a woman aged 40 to 50 with Graves' hyperthyroidism. The CDR3 DNA reads as TGCAGCGTTGAAGGGCAGGGGGTGAATTGGGAGCAGTTCTTC. Protein sequence: CSVEGQGVNWEQFF.